Presented here are 23 T cell receptor beta chains from one specimen sequenced in a study of CD8 T cells in ankylosing spondylitis. In TCRdb, the 5' RACE reads were re-called with MiXCR into one record per CDR3 protein. The sample lists roughly 160,000 distinct CDR3 sequences; more than 9% were seen once. The sequenced sample was blood, either unsorted or a sorted T cell fraction (not recorded which). These receptors came from a male donor with ankylosing spondylitis or in good health (not recorded which).

This clonotype came up a few times. V usage is TRBV5-6 and J usage is TRBJ2-3, with 13 positions matching TRBD2. Germline lookup yields CDR1 SGHDT and CDR2 YYEEEE. V lost 4 bases, J lost 8 bases, and 10 bases stayed unmatched. The CDR3 spans 16 residues. The CDR3 loop reads CASSGRTSGSIVTQYF. As DNA, the CDR3 is TGTGCCAGCAGCGGGAGGACTAGCGGGAGTATCGTTACGCAGTATTTT.

This clonotype showed up just a few times. The chain employs TRBV7-9 and TRBJ1-1; D is unresolved. The CDR3 has 14 residues. V was shortened by 1 base and J by 4 bases, with 10 bases between the two germline ends. Germline assignment: CDR1 SEHNR and CDR2 FQNEAQ (reference sequence). The CDR3 coding sequence is TGTGCCAGCAGCTTAGGCAGGAAGGGCACTGAAGCTTTCTTT. Translated: CASSLGRKGTEAFF.

This clonotype was seen more than once but under ten times. The V call is TRBV7-9, the J call TRBJ2-2; D unresolved. V was pared by 8 bases and J by 1 base, with 2 bases between. The V gene's germline CDR1 is SEHNR and CDR2 FQNEAQ (reference sequence). This CDR3 comprises 11 residues. Here the CDR3 reads CASQNTGELFF. The CDR3 DNA is TGTGCCAGCCAGAACACCGGGGAGCTGTTTTTT.

In its sample, this clonotype was seen many times. Here the CDR3 DNA reads TGTGCCAGCAGCCGGCAGGGGGTTGGTGAAAAACTGTTTTTT. Residues: CASSRQGVGEKLFF. The J gene is TRBJ1-4, the V gene TRBV5-4; TRBD1 aligns across 7 bases. After removal of 4 bases from V and 7 bases from J, the junction contained 7 bases not matched to a gene. This CDR3 is built from 14 residues. Germline V CDR1 and CDR2: SGHNT, YYREEE (reference sequence). The variable domain in full, with the rest retrieved from reference TRBV5-4 and TRBJ1-4, is ETGVTQSPTHLIKTRGQQVTLRCSSQSGHNTVSWYQQALGQGPQFIFQYYREEENGRGNFPPRFSGLQFPNYSSELNVNALELDDSALYLCASSRQGVGEKLFFGSGTQLSVL.

This clonotype was seen many times. The chain combines TRBV4-1 with TRBJ2-1, with TRBD2 matching over 9 bases. CDR1 is MGHRA, CDR2 YSYEKL, per germline. This CDR3 spans 17 amino acids. The J segment lost 4 bases and the V segment lost 0 bases, leaving 7 bases of the junction unmatched. The CDR3 nucleotides are TGCGCCAGCAGCCAAGATCCGGGTAGCGGGAGTTACAATGAGCAGTTCTTC. Translation gives CASSQDPGSGSYNEQFF.

The chain recombines TRBV6-1 with TRBJ1-2; 7 positions match TRBD1. The CDR3 spans 14 residues. In germline, CDR1 is MNHNS, CDR2 SASEGT. V trimming: 4 bases; J trimming: 6 bases; junction bases outside the gene matches: 8. The chain's CDR3 is CASSVQQGSDGYTF. The CDR3 nucleotides read TGTGCCAGCAGTGTTCAACAGGGGTCGGATGGCTACACCTTC.

This clonotype was observed many times. The gene calls are TRBV10-2 and TRBJ1-2; 7 bases map to TRBD1. The V and J ends lost 6 bases and 8 bases, in that order; junction bases with no gene match: 9. The CDR3 totals 13 residues. Germline V CDR1 and CDR2: WSHSY, SAAADI. The DNA of the CDR3 is TGCGCCAGCAGGTTAGGGGGCGAAGGAGGCTACACCTTC. This gives the protein CASRLGGEGGYTF.

This clonotype turned up a few times. The chain carries TRBV10-3 and TRBJ1-4, with 8 bases lining up with TRBD1. CDR1 is ENHRY, CDR2 SYGVKD, per germline. V was clipped by 6 bases and J by 0 bases; unmatched bases: 0. CDR3 length: 14 amino acids. CDR3 residues: CAIRGQATNEKLFF. The CDR3 DNA reads TGTGCCATCAGGGGACAGGCAACTAATGAAAAACTGTTTTTT.

This clonotype was counted only a few times. A much larger clone sits a single nucleotide away, making a read error possible. This chain links TRBV27 with TRBJ2-3; D is perhaps TRBD2 (5 bases). V gave up 2 bases and J gave up 11 bases, with 14 bases separating them. The CDR3 has 13 residues. Germline V gene lookup returns CDR1 MNHEY and CDR2 SMNVEV (reference sequence). DNA for the CDR3: TGTGCCAGCAGTTTAGAGGGCCCCACCAAGCAGTATTTT. Its protein product is CASSLEGPTKQYF.

This clonotype has ten or more counts. The chain is built from TRBV5-1 and TRBJ2-1, with D possibly TRBD2 on 5 matching bases. Germline loops: CDR1 SGHRS, CDR2 YFSETQ. Trimming cost V 0 bases and J 1 base, with 11 bases left between them. The length of the CDR3 is 16 residues. In nucleotides, the CDR3 is TGCGCCAGCAGCTTGGACGTGGCGGGTTCCTACAATGAGCAGTTCTTC. It is translated as CASSLDVAGSYNEQFF.

This clonotype was detected many times. The CDR3 loop is CASSSQGALDPGNTIYF. The CDR3 bases are TGCGCCAGCAGCTCTCAAGGGGCCCTCGATCCTGGAAACACCATATATTTT. The V gene is TRBV5-1, the J gene TRBJ1-3, with D perhaps TRBD1 (5 bases). Looked up from germline, CDR1 is SGHRS and CDR2 is YFSETQ. CDR3 length: 17 residues. The germline V and J ends were trimmed by 3 bases and 2 bases, with 18 bases remaining between them.

The rearrangement uses TRBV9 and TRBJ2-7; D call uncertain. Germline V gene lookup returns CDR1 SGDLS and CDR2 YYNGEE. Trimming cost V 1 base and J 4 bases, with 15 bases left between them. CDR3 size: 15 residues. The CDR3 nucleotides are TGTGCCAGCAGCGTATCGGAACACCCCTCTTACGAGCAGTACTTC. This gives the protein CASSVSEHPSYEQYF.

Turning to this clonotype: A single base separates this from a much larger clone, so it may be a read error. The J gene is TRBJ1-1, the V gene TRBV3-1; D gene unclear. V was shortened by 1 base and J by 1 base, with 4 bases between the two germline ends. Looked up from germline, CDR1 is LGHDT and CDR2 is YNNKEL (reference sequence). The CDR3 totals 13 residues. The CDR3 bases are TGTGCCAGCAGCCAAGTCTCGAACACTGAAGCTTTCTTT. Translation gives CASSQVSNTEAFF.

The chain combines TRBV6-1 with TRBJ2-4; no definite D call. The germline V and J ends were trimmed by 6 bases and 0 bases, with 12 bases remaining between them. Germline V gives CDR1 MNHNS, CDR2 SASEGT. The CDR3 runs 15 residues. The CDR3 loop reads CASRPLRVAKNIQYF. Written as DNA, the CDR3 is TGTGCCAGCAGACCCTTACGGGTAGCCAAAAACATTCAGTACTTC.

This clonotype occurred many times. The chain uses TRBV29-1 and TRBJ2-1; maybe TRBD2 (6 bases). V lost 6 bases and J lost 1, with 10 bases in between. This CDR3 comprises 13 residues. Germline CDR1 is SQVTM and CDR2 is ANQGSEA. The CDR3 DNA follows: TGCAGCGTGGAGGGTTTATCCTACAATGAGCAGTTCTTC. Protein: CSVEGLSYNEQFF.

Of note for this clonotype: A single base separates this from a much larger clone, so it may be a read error. Here the CDR3 reads CANSLVAPQFEAFF. CDR3 bases: TGCGCCAACAGCTTGGTCGCCCCTCAATTTGAAGCTTTCTTT. The rearrangement uses TRBV5-1 and TRBJ1-1; no reliable D call. Germline V gene lookup returns CDR1 SGHRS and CDR2 YFSETQ. The CDR3 covers 14 residues.

This clonotype was counted ten times or more. The CDR3, as DNA: TGTGCCAGCAGTGGGGACAGCCCTAACTATGGCTACACCTTC. Translated: CASSGDSPNYGYTF. This rearrangement joins TRBV6-1 to TRBJ1-2, with TRBD1 matching 7 bases. This CDR3 spans 14 amino acids. V dropped 4 bases and J dropped 0; count of bases not matched to a gene: 2. In germline, CDR1 is MNHNS, CDR2 SASEGT.

A word on this clonotype: Given a much more abundant clone one base away, this may be a read error. V gene TRBV7-2 combines with J gene TRBJ1-1; D remains ambiguous. The germline V gene has CDR1 SGHTA and CDR2 FQGNSA. The CDR3 totals 16 residues. The CDR3 coding sequence is TGTGCCAGCAGCTTATCTGGCGGAGGGTCGTACACTGAAACTTTCTTT. This translates into CASSLSGGGSYTETFF.

Worth noting for this clonotype: A read error is possible here, since a much larger clone lies one base away. The chain has TRBV29-1 and TRBJ2-1, with D possibly being TRBD2 (6 bases). The V end lost 7 bases, the J end lost 10 bases, and 20 bases lay between the germline ends. Germline V gene sequence: CDR1 SQVTM, CDR2 ANQGSEA. The CDR3 covers 13 residues. This CDR3 reads CSGDTSRRGEQFF. The CDR3 nucleotides are TGCAGCGGGGATACTAGCAGGAGAGGGGAGCAGTTCTTC.

This clonotype appeared many times. The J gene is TRBJ2-5, the V gene TRBV5-1, with D tentatively TRBD1 (6 bases). The CDR3 has 14 amino acids. The ends were cut back, 0 bases at V and 5 bases at J, with 11 bases in the middle. Germline loops: CDR1 SGHRS, CDR2 YFSETQ. CDR3 protein: CASSLGGTGETQYF. The DNA of the CDR3 is TGCGCCAGCAGCTTGGGAGGAACAGGGGAGACCCAGTACTTC. Drawing the rest from reference TRBV5-1 and TRBJ2-5, the complete variable domain is KAGVTQTPRYLIKTRGQQVTLSCSPISGHRSVSWYQQTPGQGLQFLFEYFSETQRNKGNFPGRFSGRQFSNSRSEMNVSTLELGDSALYLCASSLGGTGETQYFGPGTRLLVL.

This clonotype has just a few counts. The gene calls are TRBV12-3 or TRBV12-4 and TRBJ1-2; D remains unclear. The CDR3 contains 14 residues. Trimming pared 7 bases from V and 2 bases from J, leaving 14 bases between. CDR3 loop: CASIEGSINYGYTF. CDR3 nucleotides: TGTGCCAGCATCGAAGGCTCTATAAACTATGGCTACACCTTC.

This clonotype was seen a few times. The CDR3 DNA is TGCGCCAGCACCTTAACTAGCGGGACGCCCCGGGGCACCGGGGAGCTGTTTTTT. Residues: CASTLTSGTPRGTGELFF. The genes are TRBV10-1 and TRBJ2-2, with TRBD2 matching over 10 bases. The CDR3 is 18 residues long. The V and J ends lost 7 bases and 4 bases, in that order; junction bases with no gene match: 15. Per the germline V gene, CDR1 is WNHNN and CDR2 is SYGVQD (reference sequence).

The V and J genes are TRBV15 and TRBJ2-7, with D possibly called TRBD1 or TRBD2 (5 bases each). This CDR3 has 14 amino acids. Germline V gives CDR1 LNHNV, CDR2 YYDKDF (reference sequence). With 0 bases removed from V and 5 bases from J, the gap between germline ends came to 11 bases. The CDR3 spells CATSRDLGTHEQYF. The CDR3 DNA reads TGTGCCACCAGCAGAGATCTGGGGACCCACGAGCAGTACTTC.